The 7 T cell receptor beta chains below come from one sample, sequenced in a study of T-cell reconstitution after alpha-beta-depleted transplantation in children. For TCRbeta, the library was prepared with unique molecular identifiers. From the PCR reads, TCRdb called clonotypes with MiXCR, one entry per CDR3 protein. This sample has approximately 200,000 distinct CDR3 sequences, with roughly 6.5% found just once. Sequencing used PBMCs, obtained before TCRalphabeta/CD19-depleted stem cell transplant. The origin of the receptors is a girl under three years old with combined immunodeficiency, due to receive a stem cell transplant.

In this sample, this clonotype turned up many times. The V gene is TRBV20-1, the J gene TRBJ1-4; TRBD1 is a possible D gene (6 bases). The CDR3 contains 16 residues. Germline assignment: CDR1 DFQATT and CDR2 SNEGSKA (reference sequence). Trimming shortened V by 0 bases and J by 7 bases, and 18 bases separated the two germline ends. CDR3 DNA: TGCAGTGCTAGAGATGGGGGTGAGGAAGGGGGTGAAAAACTGTTTTTT. It translates to CSARDGGEEGGEKLFF.

This clonotype showed up many times. V is TRBV7-6 and J is TRBJ2-7; 7 nucleotides align to TRBD2. V dropped 1 base and J dropped 3; count of bases not matched to a gene: 6. The CDR3 is 15 residues long. Per the germline V gene, CDR1 is SGHVS and CDR2 is FNYEAQ. DNA of the CDR3: TGTGCCAGCAGCTTAGAATCTGGCGGGAGCTACGAGCAGTACTTC. This gives the protein CASSLESGGSYEQYF.

This clonotype was seen ten or more times. The CDR3 DNA is TGTGCCAGCAGCCGGGGCACTGAAGCTTTCTTT. Protein product: CASSRGTEAFF. V is TRBV28 and J is TRBJ1-1; D call uncertain. V was pared by 6 bases and J by 4 bases, with 6 bases between. The V gene's germline CDR1 is MDHEN and CDR2 SYDVKM. This CDR3 comprises 11 residues.

Many counts were recorded for this clonotype. The J gene is TRBJ2-3, the V gene TRBV20-1; 7 bases line up with TRBD1. V lost 6 bases and J lost 1; bases outside the gene matches: 7. This CDR3 contains 14 residues. CDR1 and CDR2 (germline): DFQATT, SNEGSKA (reference sequence). The CDR3 loop is CSAMGDRGTDTQYF. In DNA, the CDR3 is TGCAGTGCCATGGGGGACAGAGGCACAGATACGCAGTATTTT.

Concerning this clonotype: This clone may be a read error of a much larger clone one base away. Given the absence of the conserved phenylalanine or tryptophan at the CDR3 end, a read error is likely. The genes are TRBV5-4 and TRBJ2-1; D remains unclear. The CDR3 length is 12 residues. Germline V gives CDR1 SGHNT, CDR2 YYREEE (reference sequence). Trimming shortened V by 4 bases and J by 6 bases, and 8 bases separated the two germline ends. DNA of the CDR3: TGTGCCAGCAGCCCCCAATCCAATGAGCAGTTCTCC. It specifies CASSPQSNEQFS.

This clonotype was recorded at least ten times. This rearrangement joins TRBV7-8 to TRBJ1-6; the D gene is possibly TRBD1 (5 bases). Trimming stripped 0 bases from V and 5 bases from J, with 5 bases between. The CDR3 contains 14 residues. From germline, CDR1 is SGHVS and CDR2 FQNEAQ. CDR3 nucleotides: TGTGCCAGCAGCTTAGCGACAGATAATTCACCCCTCCACTTT. Its protein is CASSLATDNSPLHF.

This clonotype was found many times. The rearrangement joins TRBV29-1 to TRBJ2-5; D gene uncertain. V was pared by 3 bases and J by 5 bases, with 16 bases between. In germline, CDR1 is SQVTM, CDR2 ANQGSEA. The length of the CDR3 is 14 residues. In DNA, the CDR3 is TGCAGCGTTGATTCTGTAGCAGGCTGGGAGACCCAGTACTTC. Translating gives CSVDSVAGWETQYF.